What follows are 27 T cell receptor beta chains derived from one specimen sequenced in a study of metastatic and nonmetastatic thyroid tumors. With MiXCR, TCRdb reprocessed the PCR reads. This repertoire shows 32,000 or so clones, around 20% found once; its top ten account for about 8%. Each patient came to thyroid surgery without any prior treatment (of any kind). The specimen was blood. The receptors here all came from a female donor with papillary thyroid cancer or a benign thyroid nodule (not recorded which). Some clones in this sample may be carry-over from other donors' samples.

On this clone: Since the CDR3 does not end with the conserved phenylalanine or tryptophan, this likely comes from a read error. The rearrangement links TRBV5-1 to TRBJ1-6, with 11 bases matching TRBD1. Trimming at V came to 5 bases and at J to 11 bases, leaving 6 bases not matched to a gene. CDR3 length: 14 residues. The germline gives CDR1 SGHRS, CDR2 YFSETQ. The CDR3 sequence: CASSKDRGQTPLHL. The CDR3 DNA reads as TGCGCCAGCAGTAAGGACAGGGGGCAGACACCCCTCCACCTT.

The count of this clone is one. The chain carries TRBV2 and TRBJ2-2, with 8 bases lining up with TRBD2. The CDR3 runs 16 residues. Germline CDR1 and CDR2: SNHLY and FYNNEI. J gave up 8 bases and V 6 bases, and 14 bases lay outside the gene matches. The CDR3 nucleotides read TGTGCCAGCAGCCCCGTTGGAGCGGGAGAACCAGGGGAGCTGTTTTTT. It specifies CASSPVGAGEPGELFF.

The V gene is TRBV20-1, the J gene TRBJ1-1; D possibly corresponds to TRBD1 (6 bases). V lost 4 bases and J lost 2, with 14 bases in between. Germline CDR1 reads DFQATT; CDR2 reads SNEGSKA (reference sequence). There are 14 residues in the CDR3. The CDR3 DNA reads TGCAGTGCTACCATACAGGGATTAAACACTGAAGCTTTCTTT. This encodes CSATIQGLNTEAFF.

This chain uses TRBV6-1 with TRBJ2-7, with D possibly matching TRBD1 (6 bases). CDR1 is MNHNS, CDR2 SASEGT, per germline. Between the trimmed V and J ends, which lost 8 bases and 0 bases, there was a span of 11 bases. The CDR3 contains 13 residues. CDR3 nucleotide sequence: TGTGCCAGCTGGACAGTCAACTCCTACGAGCAGTACTTC. It translates to CASWTVNSYEQYF.

At least ten counts were recorded for this clone. V and J are TRBV30 and TRBJ2-5, with 12 nucleotides matching TRBD1. Germline CDR1 GTSNPN, CDR2 SVGIG (reference sequence). With V trimmed by 5 bases and J by 5 bases, 3 bases remained unmatched. This CDR3 region has 13 residues. The CDR3 region is CAWGTGGEETQYF. CDR3 bases: TGTGCCTGGGGGACAGGGGGCGAGGAGACCCAGTACTTC.

Comment on this clone: The conserved phenylalanine or tryptophan normally closing the CDR3 is absent here, so this likely arose from a read error. This chain joins TRBV2 and TRBJ2-7; possible D gene TRBD1, 6 bases. Germline-derived CDR1 and CDR2 are SNHLY and FYNNEI. The CDR3 has 13 amino acids. Trimming removed 5 bases at V and 5 bases at J, with 13 bases between. CDR3 bases: TGTGCCAGCAGTCGGTCAGGGGTTAACGAGCAGTACTTA. This gives the protein CASSRSGVNEQYL.

This clone was observed many times. V and J are TRBV11-1 and TRBJ2-1; TRBD2 matches at 13 bases. J was trimmed by 7 bases and V by 5 bases; bases with no gene match: 5. The CDR3 is made up of 15 amino acids. Per the germline V gene, CDR1 is SGHAT and CDR2 is FQDESV (reference sequence). The CDR3 protein is CASSMGLAGPNEQFF. The CDR3 bases are TGTGCCAGCAGCATGGGACTAGCGGGACCGAATGAGCAGTTCTTC.

In this sample, this clone turned up a few times. A much larger clone sits a single nucleotide away, making a read error possible. The identical CDR3 is also encoded by other nucleotide sequences in the sample. J is TRBJ2-2 and V is TRBV6-1; the D gene is possibly TRBD1 (5 bases). This CDR3 spans 12 amino acids. Germline lookup yields CDR1 MNHNS and CDR2 SASEGT. The CDR3 protein is CASRTDTGELFF. CDR3 in DNA: TGTGCCAGCAGGACGGACACCGGTGAGCTGTTTTTT.

Regarding this clone: Just one base apart from a much larger clone, this may be a read error. Other DNA sequences in this sample translate to the same CDR3. This chain links TRBV18 with TRBJ2-7, with TRBD2 as a possible D gene (5 bases). Germline loops: CDR1 KGHSH, CDR2 LQKENI. The CDR3 spans 15 residues. CDR3 sequence: CASSPLTRSLGEQYF. The CDR3 DNA reads TGCGCCAGCTCACCACTAACTAGATCACTGGGCGAGCAGTACTTC.

This clone was seen a handful of times. The chain links TRBV15 to TRBJ1-5; D perhaps matches TRBD1 (5 bases). Germline CDR1 and CDR2: LNHNV and YYDKDF (reference sequence). The V end lost 1 base, the J end lost 0 bases, and 13 bases lay between the germline ends. The CDR3 consists of 17 residues. The CDR3 spells CATSRGGSGISNQPQHF. Here the CDR3 DNA reads TGTGCCACCAGCAGAGGGGGCAGTGGGATTAGCAATCAGCCCCAGCATTTT.

J is TRBJ2-7 and V is TRBV20-1, with D maybe TRBD1 (6 bases). The germline gives CDR1 DFQATT, CDR2 SNEGSKA (reference sequence). The V and J ends lost 7 bases and 5 bases respectively, with 24 bases between them. The CDR3 totals 15 residues. The CDR3 is CSGNPPGRGVHEQYF. As DNA, the CDR3 is TGCAGTGGTAACCCACCGGGCAGGGGAGTGCACGAGCAGTACTTC.

This clone came up many times. Distinct nucleotide sequences in the sample also encode this CDR3. The chain combines TRBV4-1 with TRBJ2-4, with a weak D call TRBD2 (5 bases). The CDR3 length is 12 residues. Trimming cost V 4 bases and J 7 bases, with 8 bases left between them. Germline V gives CDR1 MGHRA, CDR2 YSYEKL. CDR3 sequence reads: CASSRGENIQYF. Here the CDR3 DNA reads TGCGCCAGCAGCCGGGGAGAGAACATTCAGTACTTC.

This clone was seen repeatedly, ten times or more. V and J are TRBV20-1 and TRBJ1-3; no clear D. Germline lookup yields CDR1 DFQATT and CDR2 SNEGSKA (reference sequence). With 6 bases removed from V and 1 base from J, the gap between germline ends came to 16 bases. The CDR3 contains 15 residues. The chain's CDR3 is CSAESRGGSGNTIYF. The DNA of the CDR3 is TGCAGTGCCGAATCCCGAGGTGGATCTGGAAACACCATATATTTT.

V is TRBV20-1 and J is TRBJ2-3, with D perhaps given as TRBD1 or TRBD2 (5 bases each). The ends were cut back, 3 bases at V and 0 bases at J, with 7 bases in the middle. Looked up from germline, CDR1 is DFQATT and CDR2 is SNEGSKA (reference sequence). CDR3 length equals 13 residues. CDR3 sequence reads: CSARGESTDTQYF. The CDR3, as DNA: TGCAGTGCTAGGGGGGAGAGCACAGATACGCAGTATTTT.

The chain has TRBV11-3 and TRBJ1-2, with D possibly being TRBD1 (6 bases). Trimming shortened V by 5 bases and J by 4 bases, and 20 bases separated the two germline ends. Per germline, CDR1 SGHNT and CDR2 YENEEA. The CDR3 has 16 residues. CDR3 sequence reads: CASSPPRGGWVYGYTF. CDR3 nucleotides: TGTGCCAGCAGCCCACCCAGGGGAGGGTGGGTCTATGGCTACACCTTC.

The chain joins TRBV7-8 to TRBJ2-7; possibly TRBD1 for D (5 bases). The V end lost 1 base, the J end lost 2 bases, and 12 bases lay between the germline ends. From germline, CDR1 is SGHVS and CDR2 FQNEAQ. The CDR3 runs 15 residues. The CDR3 DNA is TGTGCCAGCAGCTTAGTTTCAGGGTTACCCTACGAGCAGTACTTC. It is translated as CASSLVSGLPYEQYF.

This clone was counted at least ten times. This chain joins TRBV6-1 and TRBJ1-5; TRBD1 agrees at 7 bases. The CDR3 loop spans 15 amino acids. Germline V gene sequence: CDR1 MNHNS, CDR2 SASEGT. The CDR3, as DNA: TGTGCAGTGGCGGACAGGTTCGATAGCAATCAGCCCCAGCATTTT. Protein sequence: CAVADRFDSNQPQHF.

This chain uses TRBV12-3 or TRBV12-4 with TRBJ2-7; D assignment may be TRBD1 or TRBD2 (5 bases each). V dropped 5 bases and J dropped 0 bases, with 8 bases sitting between them. This CDR3 comprises 13 residues. Written as DNA, the CDR3 is TGTGCCAGCAGTCGGGACGCCTCCTACGAGCAGTACTTC. It codes for CASSRDASYEQYF.

This clone is medium-sized within its sample. This chain connects TRBV19 to TRBJ2-5; a weak D match, TRBD1 (6 bases). The length of the CDR3 is 13 residues. The germline V gene encodes CDR1 LNHDA and CDR2 SQIVND (reference sequence). Between the trimmed V and J ends, which lost 9 bases and 1 base, there was a span of 12 bases. The CDR3 nucleotides are TGTGCCAGCACGACAGGATCCCAAGAGACCCAGTACTTC. The encoded protein is CASTTGSQETQYF. Supplemented by reference TRBV19 and TRBJ2-5, the full variable domain reads DGGITQSPKYLFRKEGQNVTLSCEQNLNHDAMYWYRQDPGQGLRLIYYSQIVNDFQKGDIAEGYSVSREKKESFPLTVTSAQKNPTAFYLCASTTGSQETQYFGPGTRLLVL.

This sequence joins TRBV7-3 and TRBJ1-2, with D hard to call. CDR3 length: 14 amino acids. V was shortened by 0 bases and J by 6 bases, with 11 bases between the two germline ends. The germline V gene encodes CDR1 SGHTA and CDR2 FQGTGA. The CDR3 DNA reads TGTGCCAGCAGCTTAACGTCCCTTGGGAATGGCTACACCTTC. It encodes CASSLTSLGNGYTF.

By share, this clone ranks as medium-sized (0.01 to 0.1%). This sequence joins TRBV3-1 and TRBJ1-4; D is perhaps TRBD1 (6 bases). Trimming took 3 bases from V and 6 from J, leaving 14 bases between them. The germline gives CDR1 LGHDT, CDR2 YNNKEL (reference sequence). There are 15 residues in the CDR3. The CDR3 coding sequence is TGTGCCAGCAGCCATGGAGACAGGATGGATGAAAAACTGTTTTTT. Its translation: CASSHGDRMDEKLFF.

V and J are TRBV18 and TRBJ1-5; possible D gene TRBD1, 5 bases. The CDR3 has 13 amino acids. Trimming cost V 4 bases and J 5 bases, with 9 bases left between them. Germline values: CDR1 KGHSH, CDR2 LQKENI. Here the CDR3 DNA reads TGTGCCAGCTCACTGGACAAAGATCAGCCCCAGCATTTT. It translates to CASSLDKDQPQHF.

This clone showed up just a few times. J is TRBJ1-5 and V is TRBV6-1, with 7 bases fitting TRBD1. The germline CDR1 and CDR2 sequences are MNHNS and SASEGT. The CDR3 runs to 15 residues. The V and J ends lost 6 bases and 1 base, in that order; junction bases with no gene match: 6. Here the CDR3 reads CASRPTGESNQPQHF. The CDR3 nucleotides are TGTGCCAGCAGACCAACAGGGGAGAGCAATCAGCCCCAGCATTTT.

This clone was recorded a few times. CDR3 loop: CASSPREGVTDTQYF. The CDR3 DNA is TGTGCCAGCAGCCCCAGGGAGGGGGTCACAGATACGCAGTATTTT. The chain links TRBV6-2 or TRBV6-3 to TRBJ2-3; tentatively, D is TRBD2 (7 bases). The CDR3 is 15 amino acids. V dropped 6 bases and J dropped 2 bases, with 15 bases sitting between them. Germline CDR1 is MNHEY and CDR2 is SVGEGT.

This clone was counted between two and nine times. The J gene is TRBJ2-3, the V gene TRBV20-1, with a possible D match to TRBD2 (5 bases). Germline-derived CDR1 and CDR2 are DFQATT and SNEGSKA (reference sequence). V was clipped by 6 bases and J by 5 bases, with 12 bases between them. CDR3 length: 12 amino acids. The CDR3 loop is CSAEGEIDTQYF. CDR3 sequence (DNA): TGCAGTGCCGAGGGAGAGATAGATACGCAGTATTTT.

This clone was counted many times. This chain joins TRBV5-4 and TRBJ2-4, with D hard to call. The ends were cut back, 2 bases at V and 0 bases at J, with 9 bases in the middle. In germline, CDR1 is SGHNT, CDR2 YYREEE (reference sequence). This CDR3 is 15 amino acids long. The CDR3, as DNA: TGTGCCAGCAGCTTTGGGCCTCTAGCCAAAAACATTCAGTACTTC. Amino acid sequence: CASSFGPLAKNIQYF.

At least ten counts were recorded for this clone. The chain combines TRBV19 with TRBJ1-1, with D possibly TRBD1 on 5 matching bases. The CDR3 sequence is 15 residues long. The germline V gene encodes CDR1 LNHDA and CDR2 SQIVND (reference sequence). The V and J ends lost 5 bases and 13 bases respectively, with 26 bases between them. CDR3 sequence (DNA): TGTGCCAGTAGTGGGGGAGGGGCCGCTTTGGGAAAGTTTTTCTTT. The encoded protein is CASSGGGAALGKFFF. Drawing the rest from reference TRBV19 and TRBJ1-1, the complete variable domain is DGGITQSPKYLFRKEGQNVTLSCEQNLNHDAMYWYRQDPGQGLRLIYYSQIVNDFQKGDIAEGYSVSREKKESFPLTVTSAQKNPTAFYLCASSGGGAALGKFFFGQGTRLTVV.